This T cell receptor (beta chain) was captured by sequencing in a study of blood T cells in healthy people across ages. This clonotype has a handful of counts. Trimming shortened V by 4 bases and J by 3 bases, and 10 bases separated the two germline ends. Germline loops: CDR1 MNHEY, CDR2 SVGAGI. This CDR3 has 14 amino acids. Alongside a J-beta primer mix, a sample-barcoded 5' primer served in a second PCR lasting about 7 to 12 cycles. TCRdb used MiXCR to reprocess the 5' RACE reads, holding one entry per CDR3 protein. The repertoire holds 1.5 million to 2 million distinct CDR3 sequences, with about two fifths as singletons.

This chain links TRBV6-5 with TRBJ2-1; D unresolved. Sequenced sample: blood. The origin of this receptor is a human donor in good health. DNA for the CDR3: TGTGCCAGCAGTTCCTTACAGAGCTACAATGAGCAGTTCTTC. Protein sequence: CASSSLQSYNEQFF.